This T cell receptor beta chain comes out of a study of blood T cell repertoires in COVID-19. The overall study: Both acute and convalescent COVID-19 samples were obtained from the United States, Italy and Spain. Sample material is recorded as cDNA or gDNA derived from T cells, B-cell-depleted T cells, or PBMCs.

Germline CDR1 is LNHDA and CDR2 is SQIVND (reference sequence). Trimming removed 7 bases at V and 2 bases at J, with 11 bases between. The CDR3 is made up of 13 amino acids. In the original processing: Amplification with reference gene primers provided the estimates of nucleated cell counts. Repertoires were generated with immunoSEQ multiplex PCR, while TCRdb's copy carries only in-frame clones and drops some. The DNA was the basis for D and trimming; V, J and clone size are from that table. The repertoire holds hundreds of thousands of clones, around 91% seen once, with around 3.5% in the top ten. The sequence was collected from a young woman who had recovered from COVID-19. Sequencing was done on a sample of peripheral blood. V and J are TRBV19 and TRBJ1-2; no reliable D call. CDR3 bases: TGTGCCAGTACCCGAAGACTGAACTATGGCTACACCTTC. Protein: CASTRRLNYGYTF.